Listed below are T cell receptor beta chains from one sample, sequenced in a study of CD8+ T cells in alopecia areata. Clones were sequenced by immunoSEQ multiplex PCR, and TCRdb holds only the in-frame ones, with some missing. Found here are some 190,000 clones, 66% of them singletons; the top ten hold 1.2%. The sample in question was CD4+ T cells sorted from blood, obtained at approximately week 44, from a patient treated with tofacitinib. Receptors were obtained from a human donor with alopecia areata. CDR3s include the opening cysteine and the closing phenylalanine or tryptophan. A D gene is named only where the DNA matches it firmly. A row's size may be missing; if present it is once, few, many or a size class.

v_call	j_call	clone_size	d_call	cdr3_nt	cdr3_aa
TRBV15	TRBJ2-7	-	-	TGTGCCACCAGCAGAGATGAGGGGGTCTCCTACGAGCAGTACTTC	CATSRDEGVSYEQYF
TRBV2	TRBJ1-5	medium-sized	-	TGTGCCAGCAGGTACACAACAGATCAGCCCCAGCATTTT	CASRYTTDQPQHF
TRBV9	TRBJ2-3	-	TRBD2	TGTGCCAGCAGCGTAGCTAGCGGAGACACGCAGTATTTT	CASSVASGDTQYF
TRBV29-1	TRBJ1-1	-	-	TGCAGCGTTGAAGTAAGGACAGCTAAACCGTTCACTGAAGCTTTCTTT	CSVEVRTAKPFTEAFF
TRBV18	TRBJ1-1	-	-	TGTGCCAGCTCACCACCTCCAGGGGTGAACACTGAAGCTTTCTTT	CASSPPPGVNTEAFF
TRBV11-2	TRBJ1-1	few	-	TGTGCCAGCAGCTTCTTCCCTCGGGGTCGCACTGAAGCTTTCTTT	CASSFFPRGRTEAFF
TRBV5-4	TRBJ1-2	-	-	TGTGCCAGCAGCTTGGCTTTGGAGGTGGTGGGCTACACCTTC	CASSLALEVVGYTF
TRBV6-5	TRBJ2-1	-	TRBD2	TGTGCCAGCAAAGAGCGGGACGGAAAGTCCGAGCAGTTCTTC	CASKERDGKSEQFF
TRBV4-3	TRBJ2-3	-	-	TGCGCCAGCAGCCAAGATGGAGGGGCAGGGCACGATACGCAGTATTTT	CASSQDGGAGHDTQYF
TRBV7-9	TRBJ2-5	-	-	TGTGCCAGCAGCTCGGGGATCTACCAAGAGACCCAGTACTTC	CASSSGIYQETQYF
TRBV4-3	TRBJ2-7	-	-	TGCGCCAGCAGCCAAGAAGCCGGCCAGAGCTCCTACGAGCAGTACTTC	CASSQEAGQSSYEQYF
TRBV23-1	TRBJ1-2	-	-	TGCGCCAGCAGTCAATCCCTGACAGCCTATGGCTACACCTTC	CASSQSLTAYGYTF
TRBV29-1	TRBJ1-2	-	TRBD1	TGCAGCGTTGAAACAGGGGGCTTCGCCTATGGCTACACCTTC	CSVETGGFAYGYTF
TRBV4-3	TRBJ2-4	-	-	TGCGCCAGCAGCCAGCTATTGCAGGGGTTCATTCAGTACTTC	CASSQLLQGFIQYF
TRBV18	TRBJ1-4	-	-	TGTGCCAGCTCACCCCCGGTCGGAAAACTGTTTTTT	CASSPPVGKLFF
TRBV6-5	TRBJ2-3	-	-	TGTGCCAGCAGTTACTCCCTGGGGGACGCAGATACGCAGTATTTT	CASSYSLGDADTQYF
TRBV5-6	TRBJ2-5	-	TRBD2	TGTGCCAGCAGCTTATCTGGGCTAGCGGGGGTTCAAGAGACCCAGTACTTC	CASSLSGLAGVQETQYF
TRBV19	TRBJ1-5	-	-	TGTGCCAGTACCACAGAAGGGTTCGGGGGATGGCAGCCCCAGCATTTT	CASTTEGFGGWQPQHF
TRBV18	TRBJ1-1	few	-	TGTGCCAGCTCACCAGGGTCGGAAGCTTTCTTT	CASSPGSEAFF
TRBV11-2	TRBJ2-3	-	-	TGTGCCAGCAGCTCCTATACGCAGTATTTT	CASSSYTQYF
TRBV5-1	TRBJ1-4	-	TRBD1	TGCGCCAGCAGCTTGTCCTGGACAGGCTATAATGAAAAACTGTTTTTT	CASSLSWTGYNEKLFF
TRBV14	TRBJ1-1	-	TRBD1	TGTGCCAGCAGCATGACGGACAGGGGGAAAGCTTTCTTT	CASSMTDRGKAFF
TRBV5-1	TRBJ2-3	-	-	TGCGCCAGCAGATTACCCGGGACGATCGAGGATACGCAGTATTTT	CASRLPGTIEDTQYF
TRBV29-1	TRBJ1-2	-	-	TGCAGCGTCTTAGGACACGGCTACACCTTC	CSVLGHGYTF
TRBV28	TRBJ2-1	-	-	TGTGCCAGCAGCCGGCCCTTGGACAGCAATGAGCAGTTCTTC	CASSRPLDSNEQFF
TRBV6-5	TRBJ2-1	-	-	TGTGCCAGCAGTTACTCTAGCCCAACCGTCTACAATGAGCAGTTCTTC	CASSYSSPTVYNEQFF
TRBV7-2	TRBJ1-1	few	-	TGTGCCAGCAGCTTTCGGGGGGCCGCCGAAGCTTTCTTT	CASSFRGAAEAFF
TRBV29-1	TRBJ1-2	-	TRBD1	TGCAGCGTTGATCTAGACAAGGACAGGGCCTATGGCTACACCTTC	CSVDLDKDRAYGYTF
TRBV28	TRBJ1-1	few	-	TGTGCCAGCAGTTTAACCGGGGGCGCAGGAATGAACACTGAAGCTTTCTTT	CASSLTGGAGMNTEAFF
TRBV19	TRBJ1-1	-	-	TGTGCCAGTAGTATAGTGGTCAGTAACGCTGAAGCTTTCTTT	CASSIVVSNAEAFF
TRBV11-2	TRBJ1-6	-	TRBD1	TGTGCCAGCAGTGGGACAGGGATACCTTATAATTCACCCCTCCACTTT	CASSGTGIPYNSPLHF
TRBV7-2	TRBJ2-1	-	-	TGTGCCAGCAGCCGGATAGGCGGGGACTACAATGAGCAGTTCTTC	CASSRIGGDYNEQFF
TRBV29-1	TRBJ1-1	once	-	TGCAGCGTAGCCACGGTGGTCGGGAACACTGAAGCTTTCTTT	CSVATVVGNTEAFF
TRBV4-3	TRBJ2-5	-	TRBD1	TGCGCCAGCAGCCAAGAATTTTCTGGGACAGGGTTCGAGACCCAGTACTTC	CASSQEFSGTGFETQYF
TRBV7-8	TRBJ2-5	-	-	TGTGCCAGCAGCTTAGCCTCGGGCTTGGAGACCCAGTACTTC	CASSLASGLETQYF
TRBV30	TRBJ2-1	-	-	TGTGCCTGGGACAGGTTTTCCTACAATGAGCAGTTCTTC	CAWDRFSYNEQFF
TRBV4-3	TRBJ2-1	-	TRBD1	TGCGCCAGCAGCCAAATGACAGGGGGCGGGAATGAGCAGTTCTTC	CASSQMTGGGNEQFF
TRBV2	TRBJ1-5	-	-	TGTGCCAGCAAGTCCGGGACGGATTATCAGCCCCAGCATTTT	CASKSGTDYQPQHF
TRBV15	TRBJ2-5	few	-	TGTGCCACCAGCAGCAGCCAAGAAGGAAAAGAGACCCAGTACTTC	CATSSSQEGKETQYF
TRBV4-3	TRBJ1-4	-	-	TGCGCCAGCAGCCAAGACGGGGCAACAACTAATGAAAAACTGTTTTTT	CASSQDGATTNEKLFF
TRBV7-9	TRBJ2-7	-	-	TGTGCCAGCAGGTTCACCGGGGGTTCCTCCTACGAGCAGTACTTC	CASRFTGGSSYEQYF
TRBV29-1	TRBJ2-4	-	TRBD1	TGCAGCCCGAGGGACAGCCGGGGCATTCAGTACTTC	CSPRDSRGIQYF
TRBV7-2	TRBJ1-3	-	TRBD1	TGTGCCAGCAGCCAAGCCTCCGGGACAGGGCGAAACACCATATATTTT	CASSQASGTGRNTIYF
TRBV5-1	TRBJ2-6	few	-	TGCGCCAGCAGCTCCGCAGGACCATACTCTGGGGCCAACGTCCTGACTTTC	CASSSAGPYSGANVLTF
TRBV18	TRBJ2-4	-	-	TGTGCCAGCTCCCGGGGACGGGAAAACATTCAGTACTTC	CASSRGRENIQYF
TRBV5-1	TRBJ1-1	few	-	TGCGCCAGCAGCTTGGAAGTGAACACTGAAGCTTTCTTT	CASSLEVNTEAFF
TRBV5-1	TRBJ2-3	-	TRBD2	TGCGCCAGCAGCTTCGGCGGGGGAAGGACTAGCACAGATACGCAGTATTTT	CASSFGGGRTSTDTQYF
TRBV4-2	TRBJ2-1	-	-	TGTGCCAGCAGCCAAGACTGGCTAAACAACAATGAGCAGTTCTTC	CASSQDWLNNNEQFF
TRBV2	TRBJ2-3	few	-	TGTGCCAGCGGAAAGCTGACAGGTTCAGGCACAGATACGCAGTATTTT	CASGKLTGSGTDTQYF
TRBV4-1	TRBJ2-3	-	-	TGCGCCAGCAGCCAAGATTGGTCCGGGGGACAGATAACAGATACGCAGTATTTT	CASSQDWSGGQITDTQYF
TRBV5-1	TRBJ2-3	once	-	TGCGCCAGCAGCCCCGGGACGGGGAGCACAGATACGCAGTATTTT	CASSPGTGSTDTQYF
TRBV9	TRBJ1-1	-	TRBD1	TGTGCCAGCGCCAGGGGACAGGGGAGAACTGAAGCTTTCTTT	CASARGQGRTEAFF
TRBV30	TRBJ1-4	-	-	TGTGCCTGGAGGGGGAGTGCAACTAATGAAAAACTGTTTTTT	CAWRGSATNEKLFF
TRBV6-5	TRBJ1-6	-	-	TGTGCCAGCAGCCCAACGGGGGGTAAATCACCCCTCCACTTT	CASSPTGGKSPLHF
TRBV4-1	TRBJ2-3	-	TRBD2	TGCGCCAGCAGCCAAGAGGGTAGCGGGGGGGCCCGAACAGATACGCAGTATTTT	CASSQEGSGGARTDTQYF
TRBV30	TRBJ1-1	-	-	TGTGCCTGGAATGGGGGTCACAACACTGAAGCTTTCTTT	CAWNGGHNTEAFF
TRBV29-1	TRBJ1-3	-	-	TGCAGCGTTGAAGGGTCTTACTCTGGAAACACCATATATTTT	CSVEGSYSGNTIYF